This record looks at one TCR beta chain sequence and its context. Antigen: not known. These data are taken from a study of CD8 T cells in Susac syndrome. Study-level points and caveats: Regarding the TCR sequencing and HLA analysis, the study admitted that a relatively small number of individuals were involved.

The patients who served as multiple sclerosis controls were treatment-naive and had stable or active relapsing-remitting disease that fulfilled the revised McDonald criteria. Negative isolation was used for CD8+ and CD4+ T cells and FACS enrichment for TEMRA cells. The germline V gene has CDR1 GTSNPN and CDR2 SVGIG (reference sequence). This CDR3 is built from 11 residues. The germline V and J ends were trimmed by 3 bases and 8 bases, with 10 bases remaining between them. A quantity of roughly 0.5 to 1 ug RNA underwent reverse transcription using random hexamers. TCRdb analysed the immunoSEQ multiplex PCR reads with MiXCR anew, one entry per CDR3 protein. Here the sample spans fewer than 85,000 distinct CDR3 sequences, about 95% being singletons.

This receptor was identified in a human donor with multiple sclerosis. This rearrangement joins TRBV30 to TRBJ1-2; no firm D call. What was sequenced was CD8+ T cells from PBMCs. DNA for the CDR3: TGTGCCTGGAGGGGCGGGGAGGGCTACACCTTC. It specifies CAWRGGEGYTF.